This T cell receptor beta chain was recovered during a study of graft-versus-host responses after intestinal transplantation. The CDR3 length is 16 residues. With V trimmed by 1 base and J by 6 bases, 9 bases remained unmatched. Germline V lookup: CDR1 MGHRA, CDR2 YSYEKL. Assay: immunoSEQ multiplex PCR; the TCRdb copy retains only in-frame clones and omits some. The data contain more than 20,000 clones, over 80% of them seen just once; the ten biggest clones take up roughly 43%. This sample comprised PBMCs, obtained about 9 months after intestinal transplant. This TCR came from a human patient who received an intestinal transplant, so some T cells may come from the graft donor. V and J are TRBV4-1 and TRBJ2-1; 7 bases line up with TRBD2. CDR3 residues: CASSQGEIAGRNEQFF. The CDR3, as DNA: TGCGCCAGCAGCCAAGGGGAGATAGCGGGCCGCAATGAGCAGTTCTTC.